One and the same sample provided the 13 T cell receptor beta chains below, sequenced in a study of response to subunit inactivated influenza vaccine. TCRdb recomputed calls from the RT-PCR reads with MiXCR, one row per CDR3 protein. The profile covers about 480,000 distinct CDR3 sequences, with roughly 25% appearing a single time and 1.5% to 2% taken by the ten largest. Sample: CD4+ T cells sorted from PBMCs, taken around 5 days after vaccination. The receptors come from a man aged 45-65 years who received an inactivated influenza vaccine.

CDR3 sequence: CASTGADTQYF. CDR3 nucleotides: TGTGCCAGCACTGGGGCAGATACGCAGTATTTT. This rearrangement joins TRBV12-3 or TRBV12-4 to TRBJ2-3; D is uncertain. V was trimmed by 7 bases and J by 4 bases, leaving 6 bases between them. The CDR3 length is 11 residues.

In this sample, this clonotype turned up a few times. V gene TRBV12-3 or TRBV12-4 combines with J gene TRBJ1-1; no reliable D call. V was clipped by 5 bases and J by 10 bases, with 8 bases between them. The CDR3 runs 10 residues. The CDR3 coding sequence is TGTGCCAGCAGTGTAAGATTAGCTTTCTTT. This translates into CASSVRLAFF.

CDR3 DNA: TGCGCCAGCAGCCAAGAGCCAGGGGGCGCTGGAAACACCATATATTTT. Translation gives CASSQEPGGAGNTIYF. V usage is TRBV4-1 and J usage is TRBJ1-3, with 8 bases aligning to TRBD1. The CDR3 covers 16 residues. The germline CDR1 and CDR2 sequences are MGHRA and YSYEKL. Trimming removed 0 bases from V and 2 bases from J; junction bases left unmatched: 3.

This clonotype appeared a few times. This rearrangement joins TRBV7-8 to TRBJ1-4; D is ambiguous. V gave up 4 bases and J gave up 5 bases, with 8 bases separating them. Germline V lookup: CDR1 SGHVS, CDR2 FQNEAQ. This CDR3 spans 13 amino acids. CDR3 nucleotide sequence: TGTGCCAGCAGCTCCCGAATGAATGAAAAACTGTTTTTT. Its protein is CASSSRMNEKLFF. The whole variable domain, filled in from reference TRBV7-8 and TRBJ1-4, reads GAGVSQSPRYKVAKRGQDVALRCDPISGHVSLFWYQQALGQGPEFLTYFQNEAQLDKSGLPSDRFFAERPEGSVSTLKIQRTQQEDSAVYLCASSSRMNEKLFFGSGTQLSVL.

This clonotype was observed a few times. The rearrangement uses TRBV20-1 and TRBJ1-1; no reliable D call. CDR3 length equals 13 residues. Per germline, CDR1 DFQATT and CDR2 SNEGSKA (reference sequence). V lost 5 bases and J lost 5, with 15 bases in between. The CDR3 is CSAPRRVETEAFF. The CDR3 DNA follows: TGCAGTGCTCCTAGGAGGGTGGAAACTGAAGCTTTCTTT.

This clonotype occurred a few times. The chain joins TRBV6-1 to TRBJ1-1, with a tentative D call TRBD1 (5 bases). V gave up 6 bases and J gave up 1 base, with 9 bases separating them. Looked up from germline, CDR1 is MNHNS and CDR2 is SASEGT. The CDR3 consists of 13 residues. CDR3 residues: CASRQARNTEAFF. CDR3 DNA sequence: TGTGCCAGCAGACAGGCGAGGAACACTGAAGCTTTCTTT.

CDR3: CSARTGTASSGANVLTF. The CDR3 nucleotides read TGCAGTGCTAGAACCGGGACAGCGAGCTCTGGGGCCAACGTCCTGACTTTC. The chain couples TRBV20-1 to TRBJ2-6, with 7 positions matching TRBD1. Trimming at V came to 2 bases and at J to 0 bases, leaving 7 bases not matched to a gene. The length of the CDR3 is 17 residues. CDR1 is DFQATT, CDR2 SNEGSKA, per germline (reference sequence).

DNA for the CDR3: TGTGCCAGCAGCCGCCGGTCATGGGGGGCAGAGACCCAGTACTTC. Translated, it gives CASSRRSWGAETQYF. The J gene is TRBJ2-5, the V gene TRBV6-1; D possibly uses TRBD1 or TRBD2 (6 bases each). There are 15 residues in the CDR3. Germline CDR1 and CDR2: MNHNS and SASEGT. V lost 6 bases to trimming and J lost 4 bases, with 18 bases between them.

This clonotype was picked up a small number of times. The CDR3 coding sequence is TGTGCCAGCAGCCGGAGCGGAATGGGTATCTACGAGCAGTACTTC. Its protein product is CASSRSGMGIYEQYF. The chain joins TRBV6-2 or TRBV6-3 to TRBJ2-7; D is perhaps TRBD2 (5 bases). CDR3 size: 15 residues. V lost 6 bases, J lost 3 bases, and 18 bases lay in between. Germline CDR1 MNHEY, CDR2 SVGEGT.

The chain has TRBV5-1 and TRBJ2-1, with 10 bases that match TRBD2. From germline, CDR1 is SGHRS and CDR2 YFSETQ. V lost 4 bases to trimming and J lost 7 bases; unmatched junction nucleotides: 5. This CDR3 contains 14 residues. CDR3 sequence reads: CASSDASGSNEQFF. The CDR3 nucleotides are TGCGCCAGCAGCGATGCTAGCGGGAGTAATGAGCAGTTCTTC.

This clonotype was counted many times. The V gene is TRBV20-1, the J gene TRBJ2-2, with 7 bases fitting TRBD1. Germline-derived CDR1 and CDR2 are DFQATT and SNEGSKA (reference sequence). V shed 6 bases and J 4 bases; nucleotides not matched to a gene: 8. The CDR3 contains 14 residues. CDR3 sequence (DNA): TGCAGTGCAAGGGACAGCTTCTTCACCGGGGAGCTGTTTTTT. This gives the protein CSARDSFFTGELFF.

The chain links TRBV20-1 to TRBJ2-7; D remains unclear. Looked up from germline, CDR1 is DFQATT and CDR2 is SNEGSKA (reference sequence). This CDR3 has 12 amino acids. Trimming removed 0 bases from V and 2 bases from J, with 5 bases in between. CDR3 in amino acids: CSAREGTYEQYF. DNA of the CDR3: TGCAGTGCTAGAGAGGGAACCTACGAGCAGTACTTC.

The chain couples TRBV6-5 to TRBJ1-1, with D unclear. Germline CDR1 reads MNHEY; CDR2 reads SVGAGI. This CDR3 spans 16 amino acids. Trimming shortened V by 2 bases and J by 0 bases, and 13 bases separated the two germline ends. This CDR3 is CASSYSWGSMNTEAFF. CDR3 DNA sequence: TGTGCCAGCAGTTACAGTTGGGGTTCCATGAACACTGAAGCTTTCTTT.